This is a list of T cell receptor beta chains from one sample in a study of blood T cell repertoires in COVID-19. Measured with immunoSEQ multiplex PCR; TCRdb has only the in-frame clones, and not every one. The profile shows some 140,000 clones, under 90% of them singletons. The sequencing input was PBMCs or T cells enriched from blood (not recorded which). The receptors here all came from a man aged 35-49 years with acute COVID-19. Each CDR3 is given with its conserved first and last residue. A D gene is named only where the DNA matches it firmly. A clone size is listed for some rows: how often the clone was seen (once, few, many), or a class if it is expanded.

j_call v_call d_call clone_size cdr3_aa cdr3_nt
TRBJ1-2 TRBV29-1 . . CSVDSAILGGGYTF TGCAGCGTTGATTCGGCCATACTAGGGGGAGGCTACACCTTC
TRBJ1-1 TRBV29-1 TRBD1 . CSVTTGGFGTEAFF TGCAGCGTGACGACAGGGGGCTTTGGAACTGAAGCTTTCTTT
TRBJ2-7 TRBV28 . few CASSLGGGGGSYEQYF TGTGCCAGCAGTTTGGGGGGGGGCGGTGGATCCTACGAGCAGTACTTC
TRBJ1-4 TRBV5-1 TRBD1 once CASSETGVNEKLFF TGCGCCAGCAGCGAGACAGGGGTTAATGAAAAACTGTTTTTT
TRBJ1-2 TRBV28 TRBD1 . CASSSGQPANYGYTF TGTGCCAGCAGCTCGGGACAGCCTGCTAACTATGGCTACACCTTC
TRBJ1-6 TRBV27 TRBD1 . CASSRPGQGYSPLHF TGTGCCAGCAGCCGCCCGGGACAGGGGTATTCACCCCTCCACTTT
TRBJ1-1 TRBV6-5 . . CASYQGRSTEAFF TGTGCCTCTTATCAGGGTCGCAGCACTGAAGCTTTCTTT
TRBJ1-6 TRBV5-1 . . CASSPEPTGSFGPLHF TGCGCCAGCAGCCCAGAACCTACAGGGTCCTTCGGTCCCCTCCACTTT
TRBJ2-7 TRBV9 . . CASSVEQGSYEQYF TGTGCCAGCAGCGTAGAACAGGGCTCCTACGAGCAGTACTTC
TRBJ1-4 TRBV29-1 TRBD1 . CSVGGGQGGTNEKLFF TGCAGCGTTGGAGGGGGACAGGGAGGGACTAATGAAAAACTGTTTTTT
TRBJ2-7 TRBV11-2 TRBD1 . CASSSSGTGSYEQYF TGTGCCAGCAGCTCCTCCGGGACAGGATCCTACGAGCAGTACTTC
TRBJ1-1 TRBV24-1 . . CATSAGGPEAFF TGTGCCACCAGTGCGGGAGGGCCTGAAGCTTTCTTT
TRBJ2-6 TRBV4-1 . . CASSQGEGSGANVLTF TGCGCCAGCAGCCAAGGAGAGGGCTCTGGGGCCAACGTCCTGACTTTC
TRBJ2-1 TRBV4-2 TRBD2 . CASSLPPSGSFNEQFF TGTGCCAGCAGCCTGCCGCCTAGCGGATCCTTTAATGAGCAGTTCTTC
TRBJ1-3 TRBV18 . . CASSPMRAGGNTIYF TGTGCCAGCTCACCGATGAGGGCAGGAGGAAACACCATATATTTT
TRBJ2-7 TRBV9 . . CASSVFPGGYEQYF TGTGCCAGCAGCGTGTTCCCCGGGGGCTACGAGCAGTACTTC
TRBJ2-7 TRBV2 . . CASSGSYEQYF TGTGCCAGCAGCGGGAGCTACGAGCAGTACTTC
TRBJ2-5 TRBV7-2 TRBD2 . CASSLGRGRAGETQYF TGTGCCAGCAGCTTAGGACGCGGGAGGGCCGGCGAGACCCAGTACTTC
TRBJ1-2 TRBV27 . few CASSSQGGELSGYTF TGTGCCAGCAGTTCACAGGGAGGGGAATTGAGCGGCTACACCTTC
TRBJ1-2 TRBV3-1/TRBV3-2 TRBD1 . CASSLRDRGIHGYTF TGTGCCAGCAGCCTCCGGGACAGGGGAATCCATGGCTACACCTTC
TRBJ1-2 TRBV5-1 TRBD1 . CASRGQGRNGYTF TGCGCCAGCAGGGGACAGGGTAGGAATGGCTACACCTTC
TRBJ1-1 TRBV5-1 TRBD1 few CASSQDRVSEAFF TGCGCCAGCAGCCAGGACAGGGTTAGTGAAGCTTTCTTT
TRBJ1-2 TRBV19 TRBD1 few CASSIDPDRVGYTF TGTGCCAGTAGTATAGATCCGGACAGGGTTGGCTACACCTTC
TRBJ1-5 TRBV25-1 TRBD1 . CASRGTGDQPQHF TGTGCCAGCAGGGGGACAGGGGATCAGCCCCAGCATTTT
TRBJ2-1 TRBV7-9 TRBD1 . CASGNGDRYNEQFF TGTGCCAGCGGGAACGGGGACAGGTACAATGAGCAGTTCTTC
TRBJ1-1 TRBV28 . . CASSSTVPEAFF TGTGCCAGCAGTTCCACAGTTCCAGAAGCTTTCTTT
TRBJ1-2 TRBV10-3 . . CAISEDRTSGGYGYTF TGTGCCATCAGTGAGGATCGAACATCGGGAGGTTATGGCTACACCTTC
TRBJ2-5 TRBV14 . . CASSQFGTYQETQYF TGTGCCAGCAGCCAGTTCGGGACATACCAAGAGACCCAGTACTTC
TRBJ1-2 TRBV18 . . CASSPSRDLLDGYTF TGTGCCAGCTCACCCTCCCGGGACTTATTGGATGGCTACACCTTC
TRBJ2-3 TRBV9 TRBD2 . CASSVEAGGRKIDTQYF TGTGCCAGCAGCGTAGAAGCGGGAGGAAGGAAGATAGATACGCAGTATTTT
TRBJ1-1 TRBV11-2 . . CASSFHREIKAEAFF TGTGCCAGCAGCTTCCACCGGGAGATTAAGGCTGAAGCTTTCTTT
TRBJ2-7 TRBV13 TRBD1 few CASSVRTGGSYEQYF TGTGCCAGCAGCGTCCGGACAGGGGGCTCCTACGAGCAGTACTTC
TRBJ1-6 TRBV6-5 . . CASSYGAALLNSPLHF TGTGCCAGCAGTTACGGGGCAGCCCTTCTTAATTCACCCCTCCACTTT
TRBJ2-1 TRBV25-1 TRBD2 . CASTGGSGRGNEQFF TGTGCCAGCACTGGGGGGAGCGGGAGAGGCAATGAGCAGTTCTTC
TRBJ2-1 TRBV6-5 . . CASSPQVSSYNEQFF TGTGCCAGCAGCCCCCAGGTGAGCTCCTACAATGAGCAGTTCTTC
TRBJ1-1 TRBV5-5 TRBD1 . CASSSITGVPNTEAFF TGTGCCAGCAGCTCGATTACAGGGGTCCCGAACACTGAAGCTTTCTTT
TRBJ2-7 TRBV2 . . CASSDPSRGIDEQYF TGTGCCAGCAGCGACCCTTCCCGGGGGATCGACGAGCAGTACTTC
TRBJ1-1 TRBV19 . . CASNAGLSTEAFF TGTGCCAGTAATGCAGGGTTGAGCACTGAAGCTTTCTTT
TRBJ1-3 TRBV10-1 . . CASSDWRPGESSGNTIYF TGCGCCAGCAGTGATTGGAGACCCGGGGAGAGCTCTGGAAACACCATATATTTT
TRBJ1-5 TRBV12-3/TRBV12-4 TRBD1 many CASSLEGGRPQHF TGTGCCAGCAGTTTAGAAGGGGGCAGGCCCCAGCATTTT
TRBJ2-7 TRBV6-4 TRBD2 . CASSDSTSGSEQYF TGTGCCAGCAGTGACTCGACTAGCGGGAGCGAGCAGTACTTC
TRBJ2-7 TRBV20-1 TRBD2 . CSASGLAGGPKDEQYF TGCAGTGCTAGTGGTTTAGCGGGAGGGCCTAAGGATGAGCAGTACTTC
TRBJ2-2 TRBV7-3 . once CASSRTGTLNTGELFF TGTGCCAGCAGCCGAACCGGGACACTGAACACCGGGGAGCTGTTTTTT
TRBJ2-7 TRBV9 TRBD2 . CASSVGTSGTYEQYF TGTGCCAGCAGCGTAGGGACTAGCGGTACCTACGAGCAGTACTTC
TRBJ1-5 TRBV3-1/TRBV3-2 . . CASSPGQNQPQHF TGTGCCAGCAGCCCAGGACAGAATCAGCCCCAGCATTTT
TRBJ1-2 TRBV7-2 TRBD1 . CASTPDRGPDGYTF TGTGCCAGCACCCCGGACAGGGGTCCCGATGGCTACACCTTC
TRBJ1-1 TRBV28 . . CASSFARPVGAFF TGTGCCAGCAGTTTTGCCCGGCCCGTCGGGGCTTTCTTT
TRBJ2-2 TRBV21-1 . . CASSKVIFLTTTGELFF TGTGCCAGCAGCAAAGTTATCTTTCTGACTACGACCGGGGAGCTGTTTTTT